In its sample, the clone carrying this TCR beta chain was seen a few times. As yet, its antigen is unknown. Libraries of TCR beta came from quantitative 5'-RACE with molecular barcodes. Via MiXCR, TCRdb re-called the 5' RACE reads, giving one row per CDR3 protein. This table holds about 840,000 distinct CDR3 sequences, about 10% found once. The data are from a study of CD8 T cells in ankylosing spondylitis. Study-level findings and limits: Ankylosing spondylitis blood appeared to be characterized by a TCR beta motif of about eight highly homologous variants. Reports say disease-linked clones showed up significantly more in matched ankylosing spondylitis synovial fluid. Some motif variants had been reported before (in reactive arthritis synovial fluid and blood). Disease-linked clones, CD8+, were relatively rare in peripheral blood.

Germline CDR1 and CDR2: SGHAT and FQDESV (reference sequence). The CDR3 totals 15 residues. Trimming shortened V by 5 bases and J by 7 bases, and 20 bases separated the two germline ends. The sequence derives from a male donor with ankylosing spondylitis. The chain combines TRBV11-1 with TRBJ2-5; the D gene could be TRBD1 or TRBD2 (7 bases each). The sequencing sample was made of blood, either unsorted or a sorted T cell fraction (not recorded which). CDR3 amino acids: CASSQGGRTLGTQYF. The DNA of the CDR3 is TGTGCCAGCAGCCAGGGGGGGCGGACATTGGGGACCCAGTACTTC.